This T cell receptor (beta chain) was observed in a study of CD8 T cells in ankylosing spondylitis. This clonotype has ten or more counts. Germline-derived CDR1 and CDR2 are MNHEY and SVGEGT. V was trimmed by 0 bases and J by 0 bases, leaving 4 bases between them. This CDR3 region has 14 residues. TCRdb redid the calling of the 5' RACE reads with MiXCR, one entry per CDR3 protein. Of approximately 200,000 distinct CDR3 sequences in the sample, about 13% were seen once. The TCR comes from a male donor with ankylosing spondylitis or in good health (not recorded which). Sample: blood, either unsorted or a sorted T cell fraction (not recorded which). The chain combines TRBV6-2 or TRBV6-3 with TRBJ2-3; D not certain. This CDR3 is CASSYSTSTDTQYF. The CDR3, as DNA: TGTGCCAGCAGTTACTCGACTAGCACAGATACGCAGTATTTT.